The sequence of this T cell receptor beta chain was determined in a study of shared clonotypes between healthy human individuals. CD8 cells regarded as naive lacked CD45RO, were positively chosen for CCR7, and omitted terminally differentiated effector memory CD45RA+ cells. The sample holds one count of this clone. Profiling relied on immunoSEQ multiplex PCR, and the TCRdb table lists in-frame clones only, not all of them. The table has about 2.1 million clones, just over 90% seen once. V lost 5 bases, J lost 3 bases, and 8 bases stayed unmatched. Germline loops: CDR1 PRHDT, CDR2 FYEKMQ (reference sequence). There are 15 residues in the CDR3.

V is TRBV13 and J is TRBJ2-5; 8 bases line up with TRBD2. This receptor was obtained from a man between 18 and 29 years old in good health. Some clones in this sample may be carry-over from other donors' samples. The source material was naive CD8+ T cells from PBMCs. The CDR3 DNA sequence: TGTGCCAGCAGCATCCGGGAGGGGCGTGAAGAGACCCAGTACTTC. Translating gives CASSIREGREETQYF.